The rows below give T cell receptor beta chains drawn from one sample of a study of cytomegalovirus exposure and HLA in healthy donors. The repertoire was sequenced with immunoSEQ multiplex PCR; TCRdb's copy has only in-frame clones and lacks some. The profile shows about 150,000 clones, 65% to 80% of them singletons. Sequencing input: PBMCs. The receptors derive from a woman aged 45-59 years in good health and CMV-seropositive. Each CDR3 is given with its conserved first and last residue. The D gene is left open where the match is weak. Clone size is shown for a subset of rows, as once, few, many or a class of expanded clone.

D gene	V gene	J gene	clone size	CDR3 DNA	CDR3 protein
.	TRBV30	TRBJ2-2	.	TGTGCCTGGCGCCCAGGGGGACTGGAGCTGTTTTTT	CAWRPGGLELFF
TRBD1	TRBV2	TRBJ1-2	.	TGTGCCAGCAGTGAGGACAGGCGCACCTATGGCTACACCTTC	CASSEDRRTYGYTF
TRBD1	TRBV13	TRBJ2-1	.	TGTGCCAGCAGTAGACGTAGGGGGCCGGTCGGCAATGAGCAGTTCTTC	CASSRRRGPVGNEQFF
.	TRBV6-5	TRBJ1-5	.	TGTGCCAGCAGCCCCGGGTGGAGCCAGCCCCAGCATTTT	CASSPGWSQPQHF
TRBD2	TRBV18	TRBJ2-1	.	TGTGCCAGCTCTCCTAGCGGGAGCTCCTACAATGAGCAGTTCTTC	CASSPSGSSYNEQFF
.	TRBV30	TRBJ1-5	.	TGTGCCTGGAGTGCACGAGGGGGTATTGGTGGTCAGCCCCAGCATTTT	CAWSARGGIGGQPQHF
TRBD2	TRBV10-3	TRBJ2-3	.	TGTGCCATCAGGCCCACTAGCGGGGGCTACACAGATACGCAGTATTTT	CAIRPTSGGYTDTQYF
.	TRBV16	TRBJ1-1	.	TGTGCCAGCAGCCCACCGGGACAAGTGAACACTGAAGCTTTCTTT	CASSPPGQVNTEAFF
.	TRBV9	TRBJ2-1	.	TGTGCCAGCAGCGTAAGGCTAGCGAGCACCAATGAGCAGTTCTTC	CASSVRLASTNEQFF
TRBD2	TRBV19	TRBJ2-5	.	TGTGCCAGTAGCAAATGGACTAGCGGGGGGGAAGAGACCCAGTACTTC	CASSKWTSGGEETQYF
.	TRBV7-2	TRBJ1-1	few	TGTGCCAGCAGCTTAGACAGGGCCCTGGGCACTGAAGCTTTCTTT	CASSLDRALGTEAFF
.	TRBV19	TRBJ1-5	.	TGTGCCAGTAGTACAGAGAGTCAGCCCCAGCATTTT	CASSTESQPQHF
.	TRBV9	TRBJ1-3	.	TGTGCCAGCAGCGTAGGACCGGAGGGCTCTGGAAACACCATATATTTT	CASSVGPEGSGNTIYF
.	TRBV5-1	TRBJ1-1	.	TGCGCCAGCAGCTTCTCAGGGGTGAACACTGAAGCTTTCTTT	CASSFSGVNTEAFF
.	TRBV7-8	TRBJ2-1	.	TGTGCCAGCAGCTTGCCTTCGGGGTATGAGCAGTTCTTC	CASSLPSGYEQFF
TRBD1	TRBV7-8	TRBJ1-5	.	TGTGCCAGCAGCCTCGGGACAGGGGGAAATCAGCCCCAGCATTTT	CASSLGTGGNQPQHF
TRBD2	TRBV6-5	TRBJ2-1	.	TGTGCCAGCAGCAAGGGGACTTGGGGGGGCAATGAGCAGTTCTTC	CASSKGTWGGNEQFF
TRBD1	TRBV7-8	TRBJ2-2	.	TGTGCCAGCAGCCGCAGGGCGCCGGGACAGGGTGTCACCGGGGAGCTGTTTTTT	CASSRRAPGQGVTGELFF
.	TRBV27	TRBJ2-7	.	TGTGCCAGCAGTTCCACAGATTACGAGCAGTACTTC	CASSSTDYEQYF
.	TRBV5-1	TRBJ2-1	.	TGCGCCAGCAGCCAACAGGGAAATGAGCAGTTCTTC	CASSQQGNEQFF
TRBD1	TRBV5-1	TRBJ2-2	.	TGCGCCAGCAGCTTATACCGGGACAGGGGGGCCGGGGAGCTGTTTTTT	CASSLYRDRGAGELFF
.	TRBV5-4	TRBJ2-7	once	TGTGCCAGCGCAACCTGGGGCGGGAACTCCATGGGCGAGCAGTACTTC	CASATWGGNSMGEQYF
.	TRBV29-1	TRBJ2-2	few	TGCAGCGTAAAAAGCGGGTCGAACACCGGGGAGCTGTTTTTT	CSVKSGSNTGELFF
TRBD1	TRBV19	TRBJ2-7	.	TGTGCCAGTAGTTCCCGACAGGGAGCCTACGAGCAGTACTTC	CASSSRQGAYEQYF
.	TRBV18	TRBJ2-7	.	TGTGCCAGCTCACCTTACTGGGACATAAGCTCCTACGAGCAGTACTTC	CASSPYWDISSYEQYF